The 20 T cell receptor beta chains in this list originate from one sample, sequenced in a study of T cell responses to AZD1222 COVID-19 vaccine. Here immunoSEQ multiplex PCR was the method, and the copy in TCRdb shows in-frame clones only, minus some. The repertoire holds more than 60,000 clones, with roughly 84% as singletons. Sequences were derived from peripheral blood, sampled 28 days after the second AZD1222 dose. The receptors shown here come from an adult who received the AZD1222 COVID-19 vaccine.

The chain couples TRBV27 to TRBJ2-7; perhaps D is TRBD1 or TRBD2 (6 bases each). Trimming removed 2 bases at V and 4 bases at J, with 12 bases between. CDR3 size: 14 residues. From germline, CDR1 is MNHEY and CDR2 SMNVEV (reference sequence). CDR3 amino acids: CASSLRGQGYEQYF. The CDR3 nucleotides are TGTGCCAGCAGTTTACGGGGGCAGGGATACGAGCAGTACTTC.

V and J are TRBV9 and TRBJ2-3, with 8 bases that match TRBD2. The CDR3 covers 16 residues. Germline V lookup: CDR1 SGDLS, CDR2 YYNGEE. J lost 4 bases, V lost 0 bases, and 7 bases had no gene match. CDR3 nucleotide sequence: TGTGCCAGCAGCGTAGCGCGGTCGACTAGCGCAGATACGCAGTATTTT. Its translation is CASSVARSTSADTQYF.

The rearrangement links TRBV12-3 or TRBV12-4 to TRBJ1-2; possible D gene TRBD1, 5 bases. Trimming took off 8 bases at V and 3 bases at J, with 13 bases between the two ends. The CDR3 extends over 13 amino acids. The CDR3 DNA sequence: TGTGCCAGCTCGGGGACCCCTCACTATGGCTACACCTTC. It encodes CASSGTPHYGYTF.

The chain uses TRBV9 and TRBJ2-7; D tentatively fits TRBD1 or TRBD2 (5 bases each). CDR3 length: 14 amino acids. Trimming took 2 bases from V and 6 from J, leaving 15 bases between them. Per germline, CDR1 SGDLS and CDR2 YYNGEE. The CDR3 nucleotides are TGTGCCAGCAGCGTCTCAGGGACCGCCGGCGAGCAGTACTTC. The encoded protein is CASSVSGTAGEQYF.

This chain joins TRBV30 and TRBJ1-5; possible D gene TRBD1, 6 bases. Trimming took off 3 bases at V and 7 bases at J, with 16 bases between the two ends. The CDR3 is 14 residues long. Germline CDR1 is GTSNPN and CDR2 is SVGIG (reference sequence). The CDR3 region has the DNA TGTGCCTGGAGCGAGGGGGGGTACGGACAGCCCCAGCATTTT. Its translation is CAWSEGGYGQPQHF.

This clone was picked up one time. V usage is TRBV2 and J usage is TRBJ1-5; no reliable D call. The V end lost 8 bases, the J end lost 2 bases, and 7 bases lay between the germline ends. The CDR3 contains 12 residues. The germline V gene has CDR1 SNHLY and CDR2 FYNNEI. In DNA, the CDR3 is TGTGCCAGCCGCGGGGGCAATCAGCCCCAGCATTTT. It codes for CASRGGNQPQHF.

The chain carries TRBV30 and TRBJ1-6; D ambiguous. CDR1 is GTSNPN and CDR2 is SVGIG in the germline V gene (reference sequence). This CDR3 is 13 amino acids long. The V end was cut by 2 bases, the J end by 6 bases, with 8 bases between. CDR3 sequence reads: CAWSRSINSPLHF. The CDR3 nucleotides are TGTGCCTGGAGTAGATCAATTAATTCACCCCTCCACTTT.

This chain uses TRBV6-7 with TRBJ1-2, with TRBD1 as a possible D gene (5 bases). TRBV6-7 is assigned to the ORF class and has an uncertain function. Trimming removed 5 bases at V and 1 base at J, with 20 bases between. There are 17 residues in the CDR3. The chain's CDR3 is CASSHTVWGIGNYGYTF. The CDR3 DNA is TGTGCCAGCAGTCACACCGTGTGGGGGATCGGTAACTATGGCTACACCTTC.

The rearrangement links TRBV29-1 to TRBJ2-1; D ambiguous. Germline CDR1 SQVTM, CDR2 ANQGSEA. V was cut by 5 bases and J by 5 bases, with 4 bases left in between. The CDR3 is made up of 10 amino acids. CDR3 sequence reads: CSVRDNEQFF. The CDR3 nucleotides are TGCAGCGTTAGGGACAATGAGCAGTTCTTC.

V usage is TRBV5-4 and J usage is TRBJ1-4; weak D call: TRBD1 (6 bases). Trimming removed 4 bases from V and 5 bases from J, with 18 bases in between. The CDR3 extends over 16 amino acids. Per germline, CDR1 SGHNT and CDR2 YYREEE (reference sequence). CDR3 protein: CASSQSGWGRNEKLFF. CDR3 coding DNA: TGTGCCAGCAGCCAGTCGGGGTGGGGGCGAAATGAAAAACTGTTTTTT.

In nucleotides, the CDR3 is TGTGCCAGCAGCTGGACTAGCGGCGTCTCTAGGGATGAGCAGTTCTTC. This codes for CASSWTSGVSRDEQFF. V and J are TRBV7-2 and TRBJ2-1, with 10 bases that match TRBD2. CDR3 length: 16 residues. Losses at the gene ends were 4 bases for V and 8 bases for J; bases not matched to a gene: 11. Germline CDR1 and CDR2: SGHTA and FQGNSA.

The chain couples TRBV11-3 to TRBJ2-2; D unresolved. V was pared by 4 bases and J by 0 bases, with 15 bases between. CDR3 size: 17 residues. Looked up from germline, CDR1 is SGHNT and CDR2 is YENEEA. The CDR3 DNA follows: TGTGCCAGCAGCTACCCTCGGCCGTACGCGAACACCGGGGAGCTGTTTTTT. Translated: CASSYPRPYANTGELFF.

V usage is TRBV4-1 and J usage is TRBJ1-1; D is uncertain. The V gene lost 1 base and the J gene lost 4 bases, with 7 bases spanning the gap. The CDR3 is 13 residues long. In germline, CDR1 is MGHRA, CDR2 YSYEKL. The CDR3 reads CASSQGTGTEAFF. For the CDR3, the DNA is TGCGCCAGCAGCCAAGGGACGGGCACTGAAGCTTTCTTT.

The chain combines TRBV6-1 with TRBJ1-6; 7 nucleotides line up with TRBD1. V lost 1 base, J lost 15 bases, and 12 bases stayed unmatched. The germline V gene has CDR1 MNHNS and CDR2 SASEGT. The length of the CDR3 is 15 residues. The CDR3 is CASSEELGGGVHLHF. The CDR3 DNA is TGTGCCAGCAGTGAAGAGCTGGGAGGGGGCGTTCACCTCCACTTT.

The chain joins TRBV27 to TRBJ1-2; 9 nucleotides match TRBD1. CDR3 size: 16 residues. Germline CDR1 is MNHEY and CDR2 is SMNVEV (reference sequence). The J segment lost 2 bases and the V segment lost 2 bases, leaving 6 bases of the junction unmatched. CDR3 nucleotides: TGTGCCAGCAGTTTACCCGGGACAGGGATCAACTATGGCTACACCTTC. This translates into CASSLPGTGINYGYTF.

CDR3: CASSLGGPGNEQYF. DNA of the CDR3: TGCGCCAGCAGCTTAGGCGGACCCGGGAACGAGCAGTACTTC. The chain is built from TRBV5-1 and TRBJ2-7; D may be TRBD2 (5 bases). Germline CDR1 and CDR2: SGHRS and YFSETQ. This CDR3 has 14 residues. Trimming removed 2 bases at V and 5 bases at J, with 14 bases between.

V and J are TRBV7-3 and TRBJ2-1; D gene uncertain. This CDR3 region has 13 residues. The V gene lost 5 bases and the J gene lost 8 bases, with 13 bases spanning the gap. Per germline, CDR1 SGHTA and CDR2 FQGTGA. The CDR3 bases are TGTGCCAGCAGCCCAGGCTCCTCACATGAGCAGTTCTTC. This encodes CASSPGSSHEQFF.

This clone was seen just once. The chain employs TRBV28 and TRBJ1-1, with 8 bases that match TRBD1. V trimming: 10 bases; J trimming: 1 base; junction bases outside the gene matches: 8. Looked up from germline, CDR1 is MDHEN and CDR2 is SYDVKM. The CDR3 covers 14 residues. CDR3 nucleotide sequence: TGTGCCATCCGACCGGGACAGGAGAACACTGAAGCTTTCTTT. Its protein is CAIRPGQENTEAFF.

The chain has TRBV7-6 and TRBJ1-2; D gene unclear. The CDR3 has 13 amino acids. With 3 bases removed from V and 10 bases from J, the gap between germline ends came to 15 bases. The germline gives CDR1 SGHVS, CDR2 FNYEAQ. CDR3 DNA sequence: TGTGCCAGCAGCTTGGGTCCCCCCTGGGACTACACCTTC. Translation: CASSLGPPWDYTF.

The genes are TRBV11-2 and TRBJ2-2; D is undetermined. The CDR3 is 14 amino acids. Per the germline V gene, CDR1 is SGHAT and CDR2 is FQNNGV. The V and J ends lost 5 bases and 4 bases respectively, with 11 bases between them. The CDR3 nucleotides are TGTGCCAGCAGCCCACTTGCCCGCACCGGGGAGCTGTTTTTT. It codes for CASSPLARTGELFF.